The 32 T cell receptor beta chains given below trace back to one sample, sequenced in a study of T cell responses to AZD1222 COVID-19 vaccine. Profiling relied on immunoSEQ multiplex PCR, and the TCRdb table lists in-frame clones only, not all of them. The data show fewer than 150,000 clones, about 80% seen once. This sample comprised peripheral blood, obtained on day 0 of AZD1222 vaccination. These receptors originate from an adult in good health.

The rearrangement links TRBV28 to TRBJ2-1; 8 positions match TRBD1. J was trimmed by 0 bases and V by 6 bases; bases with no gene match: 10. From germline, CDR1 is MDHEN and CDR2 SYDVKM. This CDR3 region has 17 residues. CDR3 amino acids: CASSPGQGKSSYNEQFF. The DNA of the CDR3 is TGTGCCAGCAGCCCTGGACAGGGAAAGAGCTCCTACAATGAGCAGTTCTTC.

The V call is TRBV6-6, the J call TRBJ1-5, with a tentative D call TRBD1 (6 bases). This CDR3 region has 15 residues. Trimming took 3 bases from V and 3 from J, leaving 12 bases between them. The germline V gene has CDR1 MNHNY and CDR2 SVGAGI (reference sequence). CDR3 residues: CASSYWRTVNQPQHF. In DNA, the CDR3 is TGTGCCAGCAGTTATTGGCGGACAGTCAATCAGCCCCAGCATTTT.

The CDR3 sequence: CASSLSPRDPQHF. DNA of the CDR3: TGTGCCAGCAGTTTATCCCCCCGGGACCCCCAGCATTTT. V is TRBV28 and J is TRBJ1-5, with a tentative D call TRBD1 (5 bases). The V gene's germline CDR1 is MDHEN and CDR2 SYDVKM. The V gene lost 1 base and the J gene lost 10 bases, with 11 bases spanning the gap. The CDR3 totals 13 residues.

The CDR3 region is CASSQDSGQGDYGYTF. The CDR3 region has the DNA TGTGCCAGCAGCCAAGATTCAGGGCAGGGAGACTATGGCTACACCTTC. The chain couples TRBV4-2 to TRBJ1-2, with D perhaps TRBD1 (5 bases). The ends were cut back, 0 bases at V and 3 bases at J, with 14 bases in the middle. Germline CDR1 reads LGHNA; CDR2 reads YNFKEQ. This CDR3 has 16 residues.

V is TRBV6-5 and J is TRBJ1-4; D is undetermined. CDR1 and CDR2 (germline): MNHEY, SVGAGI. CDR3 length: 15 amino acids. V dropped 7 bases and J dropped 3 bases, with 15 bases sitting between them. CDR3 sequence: CASTPVRRANEKLFF. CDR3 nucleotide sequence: TGTGCCAGCACCCCAGTGAGAAGGGCTAATGAAAAACTGTTTTTT.

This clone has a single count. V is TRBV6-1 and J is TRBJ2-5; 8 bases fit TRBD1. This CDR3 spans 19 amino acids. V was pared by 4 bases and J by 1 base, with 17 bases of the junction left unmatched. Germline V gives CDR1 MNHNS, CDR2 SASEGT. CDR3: CASSVSTGARLSSQETQYF. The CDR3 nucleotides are TGTGCCAGCAGTGTATCGACAGGGGCCCGATTAAGTAGCCAAGAGACCCAGTACTTC.

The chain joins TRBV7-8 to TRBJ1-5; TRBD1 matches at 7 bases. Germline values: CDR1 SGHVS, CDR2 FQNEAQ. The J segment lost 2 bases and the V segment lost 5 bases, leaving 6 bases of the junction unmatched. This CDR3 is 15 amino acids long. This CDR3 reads CASSRTGSGNQPQHF. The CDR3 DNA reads TGTGCCAGCAGCCGGACAGGTAGCGGCAATCAGCCCCAGCATTTT.

This CDR3 reads CASSESPGGGSPLHF. CDR3 in DNA: TGTGCCAGCAGTGAAAGTCCAGGCGGCGGTTCACCCCTCCACTTT. V usage is TRBV6-1 and J usage is TRBJ1-6; D remains ambiguous. V lost 2 bases, J lost 9 bases, and 14 bases lay in between. This CDR3 is built from 15 residues. Germline V gene lookup returns CDR1 MNHNS and CDR2 SASEGT.

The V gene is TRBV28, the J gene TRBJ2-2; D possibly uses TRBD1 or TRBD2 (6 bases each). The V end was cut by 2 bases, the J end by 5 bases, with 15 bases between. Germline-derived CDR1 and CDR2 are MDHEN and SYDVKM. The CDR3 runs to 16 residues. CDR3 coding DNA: TGTGCCAGCAGTTTAGTATCCGGGGGCAGGACCGGGGAGCTGTTTTTT. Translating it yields CASSLVSGGRTGELFF.

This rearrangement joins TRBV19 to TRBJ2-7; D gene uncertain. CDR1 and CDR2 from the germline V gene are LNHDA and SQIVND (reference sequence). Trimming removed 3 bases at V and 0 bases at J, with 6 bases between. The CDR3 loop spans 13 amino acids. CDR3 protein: CASSMTASYEQYF. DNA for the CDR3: TGTGCCAGTAGTATGACGGCCTCCTACGAGCAGTACTTC. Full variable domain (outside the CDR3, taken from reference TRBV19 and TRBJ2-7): DGGITQSPKYLFRKEGQNVTLSCEQNLNHDAMYWYRQDPGQGLRLIYYSQIVNDFQKGDIAEGYSVSREKKESFPLTVTSAQKNPTAFYLCASSMTASYEQYFGPGTRLTVT.

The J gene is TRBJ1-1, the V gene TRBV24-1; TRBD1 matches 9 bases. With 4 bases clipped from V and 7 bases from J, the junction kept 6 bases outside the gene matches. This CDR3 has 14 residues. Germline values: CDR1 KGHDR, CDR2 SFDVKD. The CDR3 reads CATSEGSDRGEAFF. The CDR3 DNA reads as TGTGCCACCAGTGAGGGCTCGGACAGGGGTGAAGCTTTCTTT.

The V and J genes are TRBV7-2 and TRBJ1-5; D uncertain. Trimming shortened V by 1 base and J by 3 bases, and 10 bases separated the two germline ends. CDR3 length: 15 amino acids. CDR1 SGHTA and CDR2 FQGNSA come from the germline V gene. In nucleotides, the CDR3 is TGTGCCAGCAGCTTAGTGACGGACGACAATCAGCCCCAGCATTTT. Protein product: CASSLVTDDNQPQHF.

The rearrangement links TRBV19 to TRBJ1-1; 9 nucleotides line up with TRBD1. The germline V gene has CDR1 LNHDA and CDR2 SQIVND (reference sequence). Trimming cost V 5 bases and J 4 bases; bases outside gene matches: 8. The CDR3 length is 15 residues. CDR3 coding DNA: TGTGCCAGTAGTTTTCACAGGGGGCAGAGCACTGAAGCTTTCTTT. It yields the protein CASSFHRGQSTEAFF.

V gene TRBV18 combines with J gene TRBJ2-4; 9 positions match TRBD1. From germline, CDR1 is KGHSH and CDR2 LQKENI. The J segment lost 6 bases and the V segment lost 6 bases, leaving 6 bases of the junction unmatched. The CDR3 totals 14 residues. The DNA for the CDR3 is TGTGCCAGCTCGTCTCCGGGACAGGGAAACATTCAGTACTTC. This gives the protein CASSSPGQGNIQYF.

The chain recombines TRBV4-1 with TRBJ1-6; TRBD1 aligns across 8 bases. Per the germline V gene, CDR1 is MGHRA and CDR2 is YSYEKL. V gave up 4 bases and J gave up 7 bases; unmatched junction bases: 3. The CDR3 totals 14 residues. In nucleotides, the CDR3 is TGCGCCAGCAGCCCCCGACAGGGGAATTCACCCCTCCACTTT. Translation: CASSPRQGNSPLHF.

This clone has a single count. The CDR3: CASTLRDRHQPQHF. The CDR3 bases are TGTGCCAGCACCCTACGGGACAGACATCAGCCCCAGCATTTT. The chain recombines TRBV7-7 with TRBJ1-5; the match to TRBD1 covers 7 bases. The V segment lost 7 bases and the J segment 5 bases; nucleotides outside the gene matches: 8. The CDR3 is 14 amino acids. CDR1 is SSHAT, CDR2 FNYEAQ, per germline (reference sequence).

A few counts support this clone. The CDR3 DNA follows: TGTGCCAGCAGAACACCTGGGAATCAGCCCCAGCATTTT. It encodes CASRTPGNQPQHF. V is TRBV6-6 and J is TRBJ1-5; unclear D gene. The CDR3 is 13 amino acids. The germline V and J ends were trimmed by 6 bases and 4 bases, with 10 bases remaining between them. Germline-derived CDR1 and CDR2 are MNHNY and SVGAGI (reference sequence).

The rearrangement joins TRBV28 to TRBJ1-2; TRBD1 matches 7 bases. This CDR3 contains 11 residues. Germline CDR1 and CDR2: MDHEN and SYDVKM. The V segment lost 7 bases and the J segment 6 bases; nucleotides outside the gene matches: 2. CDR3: CASIRGDGYTF. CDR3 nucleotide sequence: TGTGCCAGCATCAGGGGGGATGGCTACACCTTC.

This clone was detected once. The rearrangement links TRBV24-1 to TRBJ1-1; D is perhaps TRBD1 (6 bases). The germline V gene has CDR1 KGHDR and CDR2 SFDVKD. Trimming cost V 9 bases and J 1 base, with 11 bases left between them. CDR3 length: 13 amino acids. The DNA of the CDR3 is TGTGCCACCGTTGGGACATCGAACACTGAAGCTTTCTTT. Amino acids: CATVGTSNTEAFF.

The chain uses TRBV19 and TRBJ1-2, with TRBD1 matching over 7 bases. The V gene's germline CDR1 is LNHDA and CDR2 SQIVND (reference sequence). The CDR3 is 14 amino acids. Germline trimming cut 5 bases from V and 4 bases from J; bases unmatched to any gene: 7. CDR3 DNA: TGTGCCAGTAGTTCAATACAGGGGTCCTATGGCTACACCTTC. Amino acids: CASSSIQGSYGYTF. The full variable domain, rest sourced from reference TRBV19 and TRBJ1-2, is DGGITQSPKYLFRKEGQNVTLSCEQNLNHDAMYWYRQDPGQGLRLIYYSQIVNDFQKGDIAEGYSVSREKKESFPLTVTSAQKNPTAFYLCASSSIQGSYGYTFGSGTRLTVV.

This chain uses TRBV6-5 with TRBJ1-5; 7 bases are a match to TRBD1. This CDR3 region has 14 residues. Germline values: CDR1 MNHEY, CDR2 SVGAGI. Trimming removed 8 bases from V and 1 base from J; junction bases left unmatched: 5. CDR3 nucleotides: TGTGCCAGCGACAACAGGGGAAGCAATCAGCCCCAGCATTTT. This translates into CASDNRGSNQPQHF.

Here the CDR3 reads CASSLGTYGEGEKLFF. CDR3 bases: TGCGCCAGCAGCCTAGGGACTTACGGAGAGGGTGAAAAACTGTTTTTT. The chain couples TRBV5-1 to TRBJ1-4; tentatively, D is TRBD1 (5 bases). This CDR3 has 16 residues. CDR1 is SGHRS and CDR2 is YFSETQ in the germline V gene. V lost 4 bases to trimming and J lost 7 bases, with 20 bases between them.

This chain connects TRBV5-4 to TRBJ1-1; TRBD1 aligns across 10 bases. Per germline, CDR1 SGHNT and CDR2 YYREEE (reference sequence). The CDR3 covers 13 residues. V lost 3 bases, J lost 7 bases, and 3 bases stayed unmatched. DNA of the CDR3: TGTGCCAGCAGCTCTGGACAGGGGGTTGAAGCTTTCTTT. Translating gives CASSSGQGVEAFF.

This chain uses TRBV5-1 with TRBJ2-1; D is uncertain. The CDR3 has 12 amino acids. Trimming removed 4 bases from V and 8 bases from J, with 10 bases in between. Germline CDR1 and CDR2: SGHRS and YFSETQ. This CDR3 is CASSLQMDEQFF. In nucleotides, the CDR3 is TGCGCCAGCAGCCTACAGATGGATGAGCAGTTCTTC.

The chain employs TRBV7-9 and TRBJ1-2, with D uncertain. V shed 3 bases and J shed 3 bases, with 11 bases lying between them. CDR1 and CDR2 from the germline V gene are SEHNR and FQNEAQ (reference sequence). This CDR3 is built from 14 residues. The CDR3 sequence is CASSLADFDYGYTF. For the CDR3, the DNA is TGTGCCAGCAGCTTGGCAGACTTTGACTATGGCTACACCTTC.

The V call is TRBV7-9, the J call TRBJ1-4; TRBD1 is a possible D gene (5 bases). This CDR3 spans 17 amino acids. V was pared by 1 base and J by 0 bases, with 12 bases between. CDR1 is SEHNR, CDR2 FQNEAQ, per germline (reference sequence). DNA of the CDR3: TGTGCCAGCAGCTTAGGAGGGACCGCCTCAACTAATGAAAAACTGTTTTTT. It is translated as CASSLGGTASTNEKLFF.

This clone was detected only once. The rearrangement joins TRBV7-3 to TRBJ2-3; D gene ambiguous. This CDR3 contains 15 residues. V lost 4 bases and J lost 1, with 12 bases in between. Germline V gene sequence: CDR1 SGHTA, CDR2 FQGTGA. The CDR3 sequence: CASSSGWGGTDTQYF. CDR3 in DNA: TGTGCCAGCAGCTCTGGTTGGGGTGGCACAGATACGCAGTATTTT.

As DNA, the CDR3 is TGTGCCAGCAGCAATATAGCGGGGGGGCTACGGCAGTATTTT. Its protein product is CASSNIAGGLRQYF. The V gene is TRBV3-1 (or the pseudogene TRBV3-2), the J gene TRBJ2-3, with 11 positions matching TRBD2. This CDR3 contains 14 residues. Germline CDR1 and CDR2: LGHDT and YNNKEL (reference sequence). V dropped 5 bases and J dropped 11; count of bases not matched to a gene: 9.

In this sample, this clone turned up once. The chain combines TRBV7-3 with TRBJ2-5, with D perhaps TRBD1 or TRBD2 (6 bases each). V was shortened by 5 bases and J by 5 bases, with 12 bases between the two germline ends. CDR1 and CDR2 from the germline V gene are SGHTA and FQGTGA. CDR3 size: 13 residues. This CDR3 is CASSPYGGETQYF. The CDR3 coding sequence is TGTGCCAGCAGCCCCTACGGGGGCGAGACCCAGTACTTC.

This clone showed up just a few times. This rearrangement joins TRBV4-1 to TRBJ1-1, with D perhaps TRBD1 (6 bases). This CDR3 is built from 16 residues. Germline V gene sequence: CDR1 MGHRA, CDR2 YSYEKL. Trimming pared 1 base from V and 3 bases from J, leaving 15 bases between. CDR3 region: CASSQAALRQDTEAFF. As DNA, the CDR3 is TGCGCCAGCAGCCAAGCTGCCCTTCGACAGGACACTGAAGCTTTCTTT.

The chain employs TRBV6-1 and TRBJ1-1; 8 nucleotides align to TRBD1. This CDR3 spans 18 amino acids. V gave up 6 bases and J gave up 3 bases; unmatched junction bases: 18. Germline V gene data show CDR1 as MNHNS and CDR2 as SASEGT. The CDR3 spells CASSERQGRWNKDTEAFF. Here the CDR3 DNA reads TGTGCCAGCAGCGAAAGACAGGGGAGATGGAATAAGGACACTGAAGCTTTCTTT.

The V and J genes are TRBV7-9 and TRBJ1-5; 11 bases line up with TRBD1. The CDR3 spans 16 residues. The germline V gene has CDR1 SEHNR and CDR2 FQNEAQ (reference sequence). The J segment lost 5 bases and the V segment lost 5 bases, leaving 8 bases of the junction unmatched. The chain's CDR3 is CASSLPRDRGDQPQHF. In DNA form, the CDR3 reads TGTGCCAGCAGCCTCCCCCGGGACAGGGGGGATCAGCCCCAGCATTTT.